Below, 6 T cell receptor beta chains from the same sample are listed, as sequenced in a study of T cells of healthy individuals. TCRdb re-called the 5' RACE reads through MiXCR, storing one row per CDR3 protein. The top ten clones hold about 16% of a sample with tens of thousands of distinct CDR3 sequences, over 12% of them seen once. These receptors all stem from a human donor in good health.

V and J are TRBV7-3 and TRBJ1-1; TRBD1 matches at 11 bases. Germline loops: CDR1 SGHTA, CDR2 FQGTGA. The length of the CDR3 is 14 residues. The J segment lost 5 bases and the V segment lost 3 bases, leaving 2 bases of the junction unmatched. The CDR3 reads CASSFGQGATEAFF. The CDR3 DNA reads TGTGCCAGCAGCTTTGGACAGGGGGCGACTGAAGCTTTCTTT.

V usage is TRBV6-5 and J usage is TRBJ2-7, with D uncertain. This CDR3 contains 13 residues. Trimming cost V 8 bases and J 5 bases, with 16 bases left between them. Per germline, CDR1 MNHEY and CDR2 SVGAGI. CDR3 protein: CASVARNRHEQYF. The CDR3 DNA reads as TGTGCCAGCGTGGCCAGAAATCGGCACGAGCAGTACTTC.

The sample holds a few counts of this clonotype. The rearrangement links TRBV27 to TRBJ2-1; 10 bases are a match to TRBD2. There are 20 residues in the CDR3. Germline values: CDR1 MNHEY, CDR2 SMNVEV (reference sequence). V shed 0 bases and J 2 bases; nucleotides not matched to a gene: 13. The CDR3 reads CASSLSRRQGSGRAYNEQFF. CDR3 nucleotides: TGTGCCAGCAGTTTATCGCGGAGACAGGGCAGCGGGAGGGCCTACAATGAGCAGTTCTTC.

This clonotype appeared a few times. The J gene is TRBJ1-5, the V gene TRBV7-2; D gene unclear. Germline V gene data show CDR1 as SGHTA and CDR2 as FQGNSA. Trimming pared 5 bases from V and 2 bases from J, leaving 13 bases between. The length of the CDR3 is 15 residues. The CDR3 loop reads CASSTRFDGNQPQHF. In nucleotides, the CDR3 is TGTGCCAGCAGCACCAGGTTCGACGGCAATCAGCCCCAGCATTTT.

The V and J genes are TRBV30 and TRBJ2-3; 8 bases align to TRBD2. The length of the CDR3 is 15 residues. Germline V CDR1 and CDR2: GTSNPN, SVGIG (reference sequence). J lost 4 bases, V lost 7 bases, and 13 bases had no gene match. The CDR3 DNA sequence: TGTGCCTCCCCAGCTCGGGGGGGCCTCTCAGATACGCAGTATTTT. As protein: CASPARGGLSDTQYF. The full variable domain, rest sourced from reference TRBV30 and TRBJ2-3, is SQTIHQWPATLVQPVGSPLSLECTVEGTSNPNLYWYRQAAGRGLQLLFYSVGIGQISSEVPQNLSASRPQDRQFILSSKKLLLSDSGFYLCASPARGGLSDTQYFGPGTRLTVL.

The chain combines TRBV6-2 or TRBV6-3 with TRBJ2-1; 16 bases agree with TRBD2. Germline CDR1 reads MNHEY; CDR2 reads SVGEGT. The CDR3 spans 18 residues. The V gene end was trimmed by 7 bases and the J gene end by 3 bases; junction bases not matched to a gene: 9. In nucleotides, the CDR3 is TGTGCCAGCACCACCCCGGGACTAGCGGGAGGGCACTACAATGAGCAGTTCTTC. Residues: CASTTPGLAGGHYNEQFF.